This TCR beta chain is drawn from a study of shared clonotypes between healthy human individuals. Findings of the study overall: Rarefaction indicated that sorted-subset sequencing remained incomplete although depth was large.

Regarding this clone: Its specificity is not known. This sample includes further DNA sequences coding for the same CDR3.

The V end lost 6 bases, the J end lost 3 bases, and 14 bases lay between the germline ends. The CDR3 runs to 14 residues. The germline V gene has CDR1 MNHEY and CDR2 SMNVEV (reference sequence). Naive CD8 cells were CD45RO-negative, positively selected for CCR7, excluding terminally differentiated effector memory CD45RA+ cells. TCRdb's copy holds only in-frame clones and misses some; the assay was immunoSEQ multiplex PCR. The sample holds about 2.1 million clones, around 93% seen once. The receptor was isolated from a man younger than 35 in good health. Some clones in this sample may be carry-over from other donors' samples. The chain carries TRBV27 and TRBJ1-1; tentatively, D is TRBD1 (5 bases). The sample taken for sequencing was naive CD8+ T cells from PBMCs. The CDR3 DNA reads TGTGCCAGCAGCCTAAGGGGAGTCCACACTGAAGCTTTCTTT. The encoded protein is CASSLRGVHTEAFF.